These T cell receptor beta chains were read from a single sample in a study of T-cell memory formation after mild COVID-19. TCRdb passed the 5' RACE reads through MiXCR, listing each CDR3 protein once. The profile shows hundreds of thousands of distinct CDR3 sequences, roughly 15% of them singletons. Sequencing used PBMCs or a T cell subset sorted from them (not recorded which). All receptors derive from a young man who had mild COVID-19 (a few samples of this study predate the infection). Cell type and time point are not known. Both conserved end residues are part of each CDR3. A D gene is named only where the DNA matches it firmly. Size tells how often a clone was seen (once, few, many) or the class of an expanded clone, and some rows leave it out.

CDR3 DNA: TGTGCCAGCAGTGATGTGGATGGGACTTTGGGCGGCTACACCTTC
CDR3 protein: CASSDVDGTLGGYTF
J gene: TRBJ1-2
D gene: NA
V gene: TRBV2
clone size: NA

CDR3 DNA: TGTGCCACCCCAGAGACGGGGGGTCAAGAGACCCAGTACTTC
CDR3 protein: CATPETGGQETQYF
J gene: TRBJ2-5
D gene: TRBD2
V gene: TRBV7-2
clone size: NA

CDR3 DNA: TGTGCCAGCACCCAAGCAGGGACCGCCCCTGCGTATGGCTACACCTTC
CDR3 protein: CASTQAGTAPAYGYTF
J gene: TRBJ1-2
D gene: NA
V gene: TRBV11-2
clone size: NA

CDR3 DNA: TGTGCCAGCAGCCCCCGAATGGACAGGGGGCTTGATACGCAGTATTTT
CDR3 protein: CASSPRMDRGLDTQYF
J gene: TRBJ2-3
D gene: TRBD1
V gene: TRBV11-2
clone size: NA

CDR3 DNA: TGTGCCAGCAGCCAAGAGCCGTCAGATACGCAGTATTTT
CDR3 protein: CASSQEPSDTQYF
J gene: TRBJ2-3
D gene: NA
V gene: TRBV4-2
clone size: NA

CDR3 DNA: TGTGCCAGCAGTGACGGATGGACCACTGAAGCTTTCTTT
CDR3 protein: CASSDGWTTEAFF
J gene: TRBJ1-1
D gene: NA
V gene: TRBV6-1
clone size: NA

CDR3 DNA: TGTGCCAGCAGTCAAGGACTAGCGGGGCAGTTCTTC
CDR3 protein: CASSQGLAGQFF
J gene: TRBJ2-1
D gene: TRBD2
V gene: TRBV2
clone size: NA

CDR3 DNA: TGTGCCAGCAGTCGAGGACTAGCGGGGTTCACAGATACGCAGTATTTT
CDR3 protein: CASSRGLAGFTDTQYF
J gene: TRBJ2-3
D gene: TRBD2
V gene: TRBV6-5
clone size: NA

CDR3 DNA: TGCAGCGCTGCCGGGACAGGGTTCTACGAGCAGTACTTC
CDR3 protein: CSAAGTGFYEQYF
J gene: TRBJ2-7
D gene: TRBD1
V gene: TRBV29-1
clone size: many

CDR3 DNA: TGTGCCAGCAGCGGACCGGGACTTCTCTACGAGCAGTACTTC
CDR3 protein: CASSGPGLLYEQYF
J gene: TRBJ2-7
D gene: NA
V gene: TRBV7-8
clone size: NA

CDR3 DNA: TGTGCCAGCAGCATCCGGGACACCGATAATTCACCCCTCCACTTT
CDR3 protein: CASSIRDTDNSPLHF
J gene: TRBJ1-6
D gene: NA
V gene: TRBV11-1
clone size: NA

CDR3 DNA: TGTGCCAGCAGCCCCGGACTAGCGGGGGGGGTAGAGACCCAGTACTTC
CDR3 protein: CASSPGLAGGVETQYF
J gene: TRBJ2-5
D gene: TRBD2
V gene: TRBV5-5
clone size: NA

CDR3 DNA: TGCAGTGCTAGGGACAGGGAAGACTATGGCTACACCTTC
CDR3 protein: CSARDREDYGYTF
J gene: TRBJ1-2
D gene: TRBD1
V gene: TRBV20-1
clone size: few

CDR3 DNA: TGCGCCAGCAGCCGACAGGGCCCCCCAGAGCAGTACTTC
CDR3 protein: CASSRQGPPEQYF
J gene: TRBJ2-7
D gene: TRBD1
V gene: TRBV4-1
clone size: few

CDR3 DNA: TGTGCCAGCGCCGCTGCGGGGGCCTACGAGCAGTACTTC
CDR3 protein: CASAAAGAYEQYF
J gene: TRBJ2-7
D gene: TRBD2
V gene: TRBV25-1
clone size: few

CDR3 DNA: TGTGCCAGCAGCCCAACCCGTTATTCGGGCCATCAAGAGACCCAGTACTTC
CDR3 protein: CASSPTRYSGHQETQYF
J gene: TRBJ2-5
D gene: NA
V gene: TRBV7-2
clone size: few

CDR3 DNA: TGCGCCAGCAGCTCAACCGGGACGGCTGAAAAACTGTTTTTT
CDR3 protein: CASSSTGTAEKLFF
J gene: TRBJ1-4
D gene: NA
V gene: TRBV5-1
clone size: few

CDR3 DNA: TGCGCCAGCAGCTTGAATCAGGGTGAGCAGTTCTTC
CDR3 protein: CASSLNQGEQFF
J gene: TRBJ2-1
D gene: NA
V gene: TRBV5-1
clone size: NA

CDR3 DNA: TGCGCCAGCAGCTTACAAAATACAGGGGGCGCAGGTGGCTACACCTTC
CDR3 protein: CASSLQNTGGAGGYTF
J gene: TRBJ1-2
D gene: TRBD1
V gene: TRBV5-1
clone size: few

CDR3 DNA: TGTGCCATCAGTGACCCCGGGACTAGGCGGGTCAATGAGCAGTTCTTC
CDR3 protein: CAISDPGTRRVNEQFF
J gene: TRBJ2-1
D gene: TRBD2
V gene: TRBV10-3
clone size: NA

CDR3 DNA: TGCAGCGTCCCTACGGGGACAGGGGCGAATTCTGGGGCCAACGTCCTGACTTTC
CDR3 protein: CSVPTGTGANSGANVLTF
J gene: TRBJ2-6
D gene: TRBD1
V gene: TRBV29-1
clone size: NA

CDR3 DNA: TGCGCCAGCAGCCTAGCCCAAGGACAGGGGGCCTACGAGCAGTACTTC
CDR3 protein: CASSLAQGQGAYEQYF
J gene: TRBJ2-7
D gene: TRBD1
V gene: TRBV5-1
clone size: NA

CDR3 DNA: TGTGCCAGCAGTTTATCGGGGTCGGGACAGGGTGATTCACCCCTCCACTTT
CDR3 protein: CASSLSGSGQGDSPLHF
J gene: TRBJ1-6
D gene: TRBD1
V gene: TRBV27
clone size: many

CDR3 DNA: TGTGCCAGCAGTAAACAGGGGGCCCGACAGCCCCAGCATTTT
CDR3 protein: CASSKQGARQPQHF
J gene: TRBJ1-5
D gene: TRBD1
V gene: TRBV6-5
clone size: many

CDR3 DNA: TGTGCCAGCAGCCAAGATCGAGCGGGGGGCCGTAGCTTTGGCACAGATACGCAGTATTTT
CDR3 protein: CASSQDRAGGRSFGTDTQYF
J gene: TRBJ2-3
D gene: TRBD2
V gene: TRBV3-1
clone size: NA

CDR3 DNA: TGCGCCAGCAGCGCCCAGAACTCCAACACTGAAGCTTTCTTT
CDR3 protein: CASSAQNSNTEAFF
J gene: TRBJ1-1
D gene: NA
V gene: TRBV5-1
clone size: NA

CDR3 DNA: TGTGCCAGCAGCCACGGCTCGGCTGAACAAGAGACCCAGTACTTC
CDR3 protein: CASSHGSAEQETQYF
J gene: TRBJ2-5
D gene: NA
V gene: TRBV4-2
clone size: few

CDR3 DNA: TGCGCCAGCTCCCCGTTGGGGGATACCTACGAGCAGTACTTC
CDR3 protein: CASSPLGDTYEQYF
J gene: TRBJ2-7
D gene: NA
V gene: TRBV23-1
clone size: NA

CDR3 DNA: TGTGCCACCGAGCCCGGGACAAGTCTCTACGAGCAGTACTTC
CDR3 protein: CATEPGTSLYEQYF
J gene: TRBJ2-7
D gene: NA
V gene: TRBV6-1
clone size: many

CDR3 DNA: TGCAGTGCTAGAGTACAGCCAGACGGGGAGCCCCAGCATTTT
CDR3 protein: CSARVQPDGEPQHF
J gene: TRBJ1-5
D gene: NA
V gene: TRBV20-1
clone size: few

CDR3 DNA: TGTGCCAGCAGCCCGAAGGGGGGGCCGGGTGAGCAGTTCTTC
CDR3 protein: CASSPKGGPGEQFF
J gene: TRBJ2-1
D gene: NA
V gene: TRBV6-2/TRBV6-3
clone size: once

CDR3 DNA: TGCAGCGTTGGCAGTTACCAAGAGACCCAGTACTTC
CDR3 protein: CSVGSYQETQYF
J gene: TRBJ2-5
D gene: NA
V gene: TRBV29-1
clone size: few

CDR3 DNA: TGTGCCAGCAGCTCCTCCCCGGGGGGCACCTACGAGCAGTACTTC
CDR3 protein: CASSSSPGGTYEQYF
J gene: TRBJ2-7
D gene: NA
V gene: TRBV7-2
clone size: few

CDR3 DNA: TGCAGCGTTGCAGATCAGGGGGCGAGGACCCAGTACTTC
CDR3 protein: CSVADQGARTQYF
J gene: TRBJ2-5
D gene: TRBD1
V gene: TRBV29-1
clone size: NA

CDR3 DNA: TGTGCCAGCAGAGAACAGGGGTGGAACGAGCAGTACTTC
CDR3 protein: CASREQGWNEQYF
J gene: TRBJ2-7
D gene: TRBD1
V gene: TRBV6-2/TRBV6-3
clone size: NA

CDR3 DNA: TGTGCCAGCAGTTGGGGACATTCGAACACCGGGGAGCTGTTTTTT
CDR3 protein: CASSWGHSNTGELFF
J gene: TRBJ2-2
D gene: NA
V gene: TRBV6-2/TRBV6-3
clone size: few

CDR3 DNA: TGCGCCAGCAGCTTGGTGGGTTTCGCGAACACCGGGGAGCTGTTTTTT
CDR3 protein: CASSLVGFANTGELFF
J gene: TRBJ2-2
D gene: NA
V gene: TRBV5-1
clone size: NA

CDR3 DNA: TGTGCCAGCAGTTACCCACCGGGACAGGGGGCTAGAACAGAGACCCAGTACTTC
CDR3 protein: CASSYPPGQGARTETQYF
J gene: TRBJ2-5
D gene: TRBD1
V gene: TRBV6-5
clone size: NA

CDR3 DNA: TGTGCCAGCTCGCCTCCCAGACAGGGGGCTGATACGCAGTATTTT
CDR3 protein: CASSPPRQGADTQYF
J gene: TRBJ2-3
D gene: TRBD1
V gene: TRBV18
clone size: few

CDR3 DNA: TGTGCCAGCAGTTTGGGTCAGGGGTACACCGGGGAGCTGTTTTTT
CDR3 protein: CASSLGQGYTGELFF
J gene: TRBJ2-2
D gene: NA
V gene: TRBV12-3/TRBV12-4
clone size: many

CDR3 DNA: TGTGCCAGCAGTTGGTCGGGGCTCTTTCGGGCCAACGTCCTGACTTTC
CDR3 protein: CASSWSGLFRANVLTF
J gene: TRBJ2-6
D gene: NA
V gene: TRBV6-2/TRBV6-3
clone size: NA

CDR3 DNA: TGTGCCAGCAGTTACTCAGGAGTAGGGGGCTTAGCCCTCTTTGGCTACACCTTC
CDR3 protein: CASSYSGVGGLALFGYTF
J gene: TRBJ1-2
D gene: TRBD1
V gene: TRBV6-6
clone size: NA

CDR3 DNA: TGTGCCAGCAGCTTAGATAGAGGGTCCGAGCAGTACTTC
CDR3 protein: CASSLDRGSEQYF
J gene: TRBJ2-7
D gene: NA
V gene: TRBV11-2
clone size: NA

CDR3 DNA: TGTGCCAGCAGTTTATCGCCTAGCGGCTACGAGCAGTACTTC
CDR3 protein: CASSLSPSGYEQYF
J gene: TRBJ2-7
D gene: TRBD2
V gene: TRBV27
clone size: few

CDR3 DNA: TGCGCCAGCAGCTCACAGGGGACCCAAGAGACCCAGTACTTC
CDR3 protein: CASSSQGTQETQYF
J gene: TRBJ2-5
D gene: TRBD1
V gene: TRBV5-1
clone size: many

CDR3 DNA: TGTGCCAGCAGCCCAGGCAGGCTAGAGAGCACAGATACGCAGTATTTT
CDR3 protein: CASSPGRLESTDTQYF
J gene: TRBJ2-3
D gene: NA
V gene: TRBV7-9
clone size: few

CDR3 DNA: TGTGCCAGCGCCCAGTTTACAAGCACCGGGGAGCTGTTTTTT
CDR3 protein: CASAQFTSTGELFF
J gene: TRBJ2-2
D gene: NA
V gene: TRBV11-2
clone size: NA

CDR3 DNA: TGTGCCAGCAGTTTCCAATCACGGGGCTACACCTTC
CDR3 protein: CASSFQSRGYTF
J gene: TRBJ1-2
D gene: NA
V gene: TRBV2
clone size: NA

CDR3 DNA: TGCAGCGGCCGACAGGGCAACTATGGCTACACCTTC
CDR3 protein: CSGRQGNYGYTF
J gene: TRBJ1-2
D gene: TRBD1
V gene: TRBV29-1
clone size: NA

CDR3 DNA: TGCGCCAGCAGTAGGACTAGCGGGGTTGAGACCCAGTACTTC
CDR3 protein: CASSRTSGVETQYF
J gene: TRBJ2-5
D gene: TRBD2
V gene: TRBV10-2
clone size: NA

CDR3 DNA: TGTGCCAGCAGCTTGGTGTTGAGAAACACTGAAGCTTTCTTT
CDR3 protein: CASSLVLRNTEAFF
J gene: TRBJ1-1
D gene: NA
V gene: TRBV5-6
clone size: few

CDR3 DNA: TGTGCCAGCAGCTTCCAGGGCCATCAGCCCCAGCATTTT
CDR3 protein: CASSFQGHQPQHF
J gene: TRBJ1-5
D gene: NA
V gene: TRBV7-9
clone size: NA

CDR3 DNA: TGCGCCAGCAGCCAAGGACACTCTGGAAACACCATATATTTT
CDR3 protein: CASSQGHSGNTIYF
J gene: TRBJ1-3
D gene: NA
V gene: TRBV4-1
clone size: NA

CDR3 DNA: TGCGCCAGCAGCGCGGGGGGGGGCAGACCTAATGAAAAACTGTTTTTT
CDR3 protein: CASSAGGGRPNEKLFF
J gene: TRBJ1-4
D gene: NA
V gene: TRBV5-1
clone size: NA